Each of the 14 T cell receptor beta chains below was sequenced from the same sample in a study of T cells in Graves' hyperthyroidism and ophthalmopathy (dated by TCRdb to between 2018 and 2021). The method was multiplex PCR. The sequencer listed for this sample is Illumina HiSeq 2000. Amplification of TCR beta CDR3 regions was carried out from RNA transcripts. A first-round RT-PCR of the TCR CDR3 used the HTBI primer set with the Qiagen OneStep RT-PCR kit. TCRdb reprocessed the public reads (quality trimming at Q25 with fastp, clone calling with MiXCR) and kept in-frame beta chains. All rows with the same CDR3 protein become a single entry with the most common DNA and genes. This sample holds 250,000 to 400,000 distinct CDR3 sequences; roughly 15% were observed only once. Approximately 35% of the sample is held by the ten biggest clonotypes. The sample taken for sequencing was blood. These receptors all come from a woman between 40 and 50 years old with Graves' ophthalmopathy.

This clonotype occurred many times. V is TRBV6-1 and J is TRBJ1-1; D might be TRBD1 (5 bases). The germline V and J ends were trimmed by 6 bases and 4 bases, with 18 bases remaining between them. CDR1 and CDR2 (germline): MNHNS, SASEGT. The CDR3 is 15 residues long. This CDR3 is CASRLTRGFGTEAFF. The CDR3 coding sequence is TGTGCCAGCAGATTGACAAGGGGATTTGGCACTGAAGCTTTCTTT.

This clonotype has ten or more counts. The chain joins TRBV29-1 to TRBJ2-7; D is unresolved. Germline values: CDR1 SQVTM, CDR2 ANQGSEA. This CDR3 region has 11 residues. The V and J ends lost 4 bases and 3 bases respectively, with 7 bases between them. This CDR3 is CSVGKDYEQYF. The CDR3 DNA is TGCAGCGTTGGTAAGGACTACGAGCAGTACTTC.

This clonotype has only a few counts. This chain joins TRBV20-1 and TRBJ1-5, with TRBD1 matching 9 bases. The CDR3 totals 15 residues. The germline V gene encodes CDR1 DFQATT and CDR2 SNEGSKA (reference sequence). Trimming took 3 bases from V and 5 from J; bases not matched to a gene: 8. CDR3 in DNA: TGCAGTGCTAGGGCCGACAGGGGGTATTATCAGCCCCAGCATTTT. Encoded protein: CSARADRGYYQPQHF.

This chain joins TRBV28 and TRBJ2-1; D unresolved. The CDR3 is 12 amino acids. Trimming removed 5 bases from V and 3 bases from J, with 5 bases in between. Germline assignment: CDR1 MDHEN and CDR2 SYDVKM. CDR3 amino acids: CASSPYYNEQFF. The CDR3 nucleotides are TGTGCCAGCAGTCCATACTACAATGAGCAGTTCTTC.

This clonotype was observed many times. The CDR3 nucleotides are TGCAGTGCTAGGCAATTCACAGATACGCAGTATTTT. Amino acid sequence: CSARQFTDTQYF. V usage is TRBV20-1 and J usage is TRBJ2-3; no firm D call. Germline values: CDR1 DFQATT, CDR2 SNEGSKA (reference sequence). V lost 3 bases and J lost 2, with 6 bases in between. CDR3 length: 12 residues.

This clonotype was counted between two and nine times. The rearrangement uses TRBV12-3 or TRBV12-4 and TRBJ2-5; maybe TRBD1 (5 bases). The CDR3 runs 15 residues. V was cut by 7 bases and J by 3 bases, with 18 bases left in between. CDR3 DNA sequence: TGTGCCAGCACTTTCTTTAGGGGTACGGAAGAGACCCAGTACTTC. Translating it yields CASTFFRGTEETQYF.

This clonotype was recorded at least ten times. The J gene is TRBJ2-3, the V gene TRBV12-3 or TRBV12-4; no clear D gene. The CDR3 contains 14 residues. Trimming removed 5 bases at V and 0 bases at J, with 9 bases between. DNA of the CDR3: TGTGCCAGCAGTCGAAGAGCTAGCACAGATACGCAGTATTTT. This gives the protein CASSRRASTDTQYF.

This chain uses TRBV5-8 with TRBJ2-5; D is possibly TRBD1 (6 bases). This CDR3 has 16 residues. Germline-derived CDR1 and CDR2 are SGHTS and YDEGEE. The V end was cut by 1 base, the J end by 2 bases, with 15 bases between. The CDR3: CASSLRGSRGQETQYF. DNA for the CDR3: TGTGCCAGCAGCTTGAGGGGGAGTCGAGGGCAAGAGACCCAGTACTTC.

The rearrangement joins TRBV3-1 to TRBJ2-1, with D unresolved. Deletions cut 1 base from V and 4 bases from J, with 8 bases between. The germline CDR1 and CDR2 sequences are LGHDT and YNNKEL (reference sequence). The CDR3 is made up of 14 amino acids. The CDR3, as DNA: TGTGCCAGCAGCCAAGGGTTAAAGTACAATGAGCAGTTCTTC. Encoded protein: CASSQGLKYNEQFF.

This clonotype was picked up many times. The V and J genes are TRBV10-3 and TRBJ1-1; 8 bases line up with TRBD1. Per the germline V gene, CDR1 is ENHRY and CDR2 is SYGVKD. The CDR3 totals 14 residues. Trimming cost V 6 bases and J 6 bases; bases outside gene matches: 9. CDR3 residues: CAIRTIDRGPEAFF. The CDR3 nucleotides read TGTGCCATCAGAACCATAGACAGGGGACCTGAAGCTTTCTTT.

This clonotype was recorded at least ten times. The chain recombines TRBV15 with TRBJ1-5; TRBD1 is a possible D gene (5 bases). This CDR3 has 15 residues. CDR1 LNHNV and CDR2 YYDKDF come from the germline V gene (reference sequence). The V end was cut by 0 bases, the J end by 4 bases, with 10 bases between. CDR3 nucleotides: TGTGCCACCAGCAGAGATCAGGGTTCTAATCAGCCCCAGCATTTT. Translating gives CATSRDQGSNQPQHF.

This clonotype was observed many times. The chain has TRBV29-1 and TRBJ1-2; D is ambiguous. V dropped 4 bases and J dropped 4 bases, with 10 bases sitting between them. The CDR3 totals 12 residues. CDR1 is SQVTM and CDR2 is ANQGSEA in the germline V gene. The CDR3 DNA reads as TGCAGCGTTGGAAGCGACACCTATGGCTACACCTTC. Translated, it gives CSVGSDTYGYTF. Together with reference TRBV29-1 and TRBJ1-2, the CDR3 gives the full variable domain: SAVISQKPSRDICQRGTSLTIQCQVDSQVTMMFWYRQQPGQSLTLIATANQGSEATYESGFVIDKFPISRPNLTFSTLTVSNMSPEDSSIYLCSVGSDTYGYTFGSGTRLTVV.

This clonotype appeared many times. The CDR3: CAISQQGQWGNTEAFF. CDR3 nucleotides: TGTGCCATCAGTCAACAAGGACAGTGGGGGAACACTGAAGCTTTCTTT. The chain couples TRBV10-3 to TRBJ1-1; D possibly corresponds to TRBD1 (6 bases). Germline CDR1 ENHRY, CDR2 SYGVKD. V was shortened by 5 bases and J by 1 base, with 17 bases between the two germline ends. This CDR3 contains 16 residues.

This clonotype has a count of ten or more. The chain carries TRBV10-3 and TRBJ2-1; possibly TRBD2 for D (5 bases). The CDR3 consists of 16 residues. V lost 6 bases and J lost 6, with 21 bases in between. Germline values: CDR1 ENHRY, CDR2 SYGVKD. DNA of the CDR3: TGTGCCATCAGCGACCCGACTAAGGGCGTCTCCAATGAGCAGTTCTTC. Translated, it gives CAISDPTKGVSNEQFF.